The 9 T cell receptor beta chains below come from one sample, sequenced in a study of blood T cells in healthy people across ages (dated by TCRdb to the mid-2010s). Library preparation used 5' RACE. Sequencer: Illumina HiSeq 2500. A second PCR of roughly 7 to 11 cycles was performed with a sample-barcoded 5' primer and a J-beta primer mix. TCRdb's own reprocessing of the public reads used fastp at Q25 and MiXCR and kept productive beta chains. When rows share a CDR3 protein, they turn into one entry using the most common DNA and genes. The sample records more than 800,000 distinct CDR3 sequences, around 30% of which are singletons. The top ten constitute approximately 15% of the sample. Sequencing was performed on blood. The receptors stem from a woman aged 80 or older in good health.

This clonotype was observed many times. This chain joins TRBV7-2 and TRBJ2-5, with 12 bases aligning to TRBD2. Germline V lookup: CDR1 SGHTA, CDR2 FQGNSA. This CDR3 is built from 16 residues. With V trimmed by 4 bases and J by 2 bases, 5 bases remained unmatched. CDR3 loop: CASSSGLAGPQETQYF. The CDR3 nucleotides are TGTGCCAGCAGCTCAGGACTAGCGGGACCACAAGAGACCCAGTACTTC.

This clonotype showed up just a few times. The chain carries TRBV20-1 and TRBJ1-1, with a weak D call TRBD1 (6 bases). Germline V lookup: CDR1 DFQATT, CDR2 SNEGSKA (reference sequence). V lost 5 bases to trimming and J lost 3 bases, with 10 bases between them. The CDR3 spans 12 residues. The CDR3 here is CSAVRGYTEAFF. The CDR3 nucleotides are TGCAGTGCTGTTAGGGGGTACACTGAAGCTTTCTTT.

The rearrangement uses TRBV4-3 and TRBJ2-5, with D possibly TRBD2 on 6 matching bases. From germline, CDR1 is LGHNA and CDR2 YSLEER. V was cut by 0 bases and J by 4 bases, with 12 bases left in between. This CDR3 has 15 residues. For the CDR3, the DNA is TGCGCCAGCAGCCAAGATGGGGGAGCGGGAGAGACCCAGTACTTC. As protein: CASSQDGGAGETQYF.

The chain is built from TRBV6-6 and TRBJ2-3; the match to TRBD1 covers 9 bases. The CDR3 contains 17 residues. Germline assignment: CDR1 MNHNY and CDR2 SVGAGI (reference sequence). The ends lost 0 bases at V and 3 bases at J; junction bases unmatched: 7. In DNA form, the CDR3 reads TGTGCCAGCAGTTACTCTAACAGGGGGCTGAGGACAGATACGCAGTATTTT. The encoded protein is CASSYSNRGLRTDTQYF.

This clonotype was picked up many times. The chain recombines TRBV20-1 with TRBJ2-7; TRBD1 aligns across 12 bases. Germline values: CDR1 DFQATT, CDR2 SNEGSKA (reference sequence). This CDR3 has 14 amino acids. V was clipped by 6 bases and J by 12 bases; unmatched bases: 15. CDR3 sequence: CSASSSGTGGVLYF. CDR3 nucleotides: TGCAGTGCCAGCTCTTCTGGGACAGGGGGCGTCCTGTACTTC.

Ten or more counts support this clonotype. As DNA, the CDR3 is TGTGCCACCAGCAGAGCGGGACACTATGGCTACACCTTC. This sequence encodes CATSRAGHYGYTF. The V call is TRBV15, the J call TRBJ1-2; tentatively, D is TRBD1 (5 bases). CDR3 size: 13 residues. V was cut by 1 base and J by 3 bases, with 6 bases left in between. CDR1 LNHNV and CDR2 YYDKDF come from the germline V gene (reference sequence).

The sample holds a few counts of this clonotype. The J gene is TRBJ2-3, the V gene TRBV5-6; possibly TRBD1 for D (6 bases). The CDR3 extends over 15 amino acids. The V end was cut by 1 base, the J end by 3 bases, with 12 bases between. CDR1 SGHDT and CDR2 YYEEEE come from the germline V gene. This CDR3 is CASSLLKRGTDTQYF. DNA for the CDR3: TGTGCCAGCAGCTTGTTGAAAAGGGGGACAGATACGCAGTATTTT.

This clonotype was counted at least ten times. The V and J genes are TRBV6-5 and TRBJ1-4; unclear D gene. The germline CDR1 and CDR2 sequences are MNHEY and SVGAGI. The CDR3 has 13 residues. V lost 2 bases to trimming and J lost 6 bases, with 7 bases between them. The DNA for the CDR3 is TGTGCCAGCAGTTACACGCCTGATGAAAAACTGTTTTTT. Its protein is CASSYTPDEKLFF.

This clonotype was observed at least ten times. V is TRBV12-3 or TRBV12-4 and J is TRBJ1-4, with D hard to call. The CDR3 is made up of 14 amino acids. The ends were cut back, 1 base at V and 8 bases at J, with 11 bases in the middle. CDR3 bases: TGTGCCAGCAGTTTAGGGAGGTTTAACGAAAAACTGTTTTTT. It is translated as CASSLGRFNEKLFF.